Below, 20 T cell receptor beta chains from the same sample are listed, as sequenced in a study of molecular identifiers for immune sequencing clone quantification. Each CDR3 protein is one row after TCRdb ran MiXCR on the PCR reads. The sample holds approximately 550,000 distinct CDR3 sequences; about 25% are singletons and the top ten take just over 0.75%. The sequenced sample was naive CD8+ T cells from blood, with Jurkat cell RNA spiked in. The subset is: FACS-sorted CD8+CD4-CCR7+CD45RA+ naive T cells. These receptors were obtained from a human donor in good health. Some libraries in this study had Jurkat cell RNA spiked in.

This clonotype was detected many times. The chain couples TRBV19 to TRBJ1-5; 8 bases are a match to TRBD1. Germline CDR1 is LNHDA and CDR2 is SQIVND (reference sequence). V lost 6 bases, J lost 6 bases, and 7 bases stayed unmatched. The CDR3 has 14 amino acids. CDR3: CASSTGQGIQPQHF. The CDR3 DNA reads as TGTGCCAGTAGCACCGGACAGGGCATTCAGCCCCAGCATTTT.

This clonotype has a handful of counts. The rearrangement links TRBV6-6 to TRBJ2-1; D may be TRBD1 (5 bases). The CDR3 is made up of 15 amino acids. The V end was cut by 2 bases, the J end by 1 base, with 9 bases between. In germline, CDR1 is MNHNY, CDR2 SVGAGI (reference sequence). The CDR3 reads CASSYDSKSYNEQFF. The CDR3 nucleotides read TGTGCCAGCAGTTACGACAGTAAATCCTACAATGAGCAGTTCTTC.

The table lists this clonotype with a count of one. The chain employs TRBV29-1 and TRBJ2-4, with a weak D call TRBD1 (7 bases). Germline CDR1 and CDR2: SQVTM and ANQGSEA. The ends were cut back, 1 base at V and 13 bases at J, with 26 bases in the middle. The CDR3 contains 16 residues. The CDR3 DNA reads TGCAGCGTTGAAGGCGGCGCGGGACAGATATACAATGCGCAGTACTTC. Translating it yields CSVEGGAGQIYNAQYF.

In this sample, this clonotype turned up many times. This chain joins TRBV6-2 or TRBV6-3 and TRBJ1-1; a possible D gene is TRBD1 (5 bases). This CDR3 has 14 amino acids. Germline assignment: CDR1 MNHEY and CDR2 SVGEGT. Trimming shortened V by 4 bases and J by 1 base, and 10 bases separated the two germline ends. The CDR3 nucleotides are TGTGCCAGCAGTTTACTGACAGCGAACACTGAAGCTTTCTTT. This gives the protein CASSLLTANTEAFF.

This clonotype was seen just once. This may stem from a read error, because a much larger clone lies one nucleotide away. The gene calls are TRBV4-1 and TRBJ1-1, with D possibly being TRBD1 (5 bases). CDR1 MGHRA and CDR2 YSYEKL come from the germline V gene. Trimming stripped 1 base from V and 6 bases from J, with 15 bases between. The CDR3 is 15 residues long. The CDR3 DNA reads as TGCGCCAGCAGCCAAGCCCCCGGGGGGGACCCTGAAGCTTTCTTT. Residues: CASSQAPGGDPEAFF.

The V gene is TRBV12-3 or TRBV12-4, the J gene TRBJ2-2, with a tentative D call TRBD1 (6 bases). V lost 6 bases to trimming and J lost 10 bases, with 12 bases between them. The CDR3 spans 12 residues. CDR3 in amino acids: CASSHGQTELFF. The DNA of the CDR3 is TGTGCCAGCAGCCACGGACAGACGGAGCTGTTTTTT.

This clonotype was observed a few times. The J gene is TRBJ1-5, the V gene TRBV7-9; possibly TRBD1 for D (6 bases). The CDR3 is made up of 15 amino acids. Trimming shortened V by 5 bases and J by 9 bases, and 20 bases separated the two germline ends. CDR1 is SEHNR, CDR2 FQNEAQ, per germline (reference sequence). The chain's CDR3 is CASSLRGSGETPQHF. As DNA, the CDR3 is TGTGCCAGCAGCCTACGGGGGTCAGGGGAAACGCCCCAGCATTTT.

With respect to this clonotype: A much larger clonotype is one base distant, so this may be a read error. The CDR3 end shows no conserved phenylalanine or tryptophan, and so a read error is likely. The V and J genes are TRBV7-9 and TRBJ2-3; D is undetermined. Trimming shortened V by 7 bases and J by 3 bases, and 8 bases separated the two germline ends. The CDR3 totals 12 residues. Germline CDR1 reads SEHNR; CDR2 reads FQNEAQ (reference sequence). CDR3 loop: CASTDFTDTQYL. CDR3 in DNA: TGTGCCAGCACCGACTTTACAGATACGCAGTATTTG.

The chain employs TRBV27 and TRBJ2-7; 10 positions match TRBD2. There are 14 residues in the CDR3. Germline V gives CDR1 MNHEY, CDR2 SMNVEV (reference sequence). V was clipped by 8 bases and J by 5 bases; unmatched bases: 9. CDR3: CASRPGLATHEQYF. The CDR3 region has the DNA TGTGCCAGCCGACCGGGACTAGCGACACACGAGCAGTACTTC.

The chain combines TRBV2 with TRBJ2-5, with 7 positions matching TRBD1. CDR1 is SNHLY and CDR2 is FYNNEI in the germline V gene. This CDR3 is 14 amino acids long. The V gene end was trimmed by 7 bases and the J gene end by 1 base; junction bases not matched to a gene: 6. DNA for the CDR3: TGTGCCAGCATGGATAGACAGGGCCAAGAGACCCAGTACTTC. It translates to CASMDRQGQETQYF.

This clonotype was recorded at least ten times. The V call is TRBV5-6, the J call TRBJ2-7, with unresolved D. The CDR3 contains 14 residues. In germline, CDR1 is SGHDT, CDR2 YYEEEE. Between the trimmed V and J ends, which lost 2 bases and 0 bases, there was a span of 9 bases. The CDR3 region is CASSFRSLSYEQYF. CDR3 DNA sequence: TGTGCCAGCAGCTTCAGGTCACTCTCCTACGAGCAGTACTTC.

There are a few counts of this clonotype. The genes are TRBV6-2 or TRBV6-3 and TRBJ1-1; possible D gene TRBD1, 5 bases. This CDR3 comprises 14 residues. The V end was cut by 5 bases, the J end by 8 bases, with 18 bases between. Germline CDR1 MNHEY, CDR2 SVGEGT. For the CDR3, the DNA is TGTGCCAGCAGTCTCCCCCCCGGGGCAGGCGAAGCTTTCTTT. As protein: CASSLPPGAGEAFF.

As to this clonotype: A single base separates this from a much larger clone, so it may be a read error. V and J are TRBV9 and TRBJ2-6; D gene unclear. The CDR3 is 13 amino acids. Germline V gene sequence: CDR1 SGDLS, CDR2 YYNGEE. Trimming removed 10 bases at V and 0 bases at J, with 8 bases between. CDR3 in amino acids: CAGTISGANVLTF. In nucleotides, the CDR3 is TGTGCCGGCACTATCTCTGGGGCCAACGTCCTGACTTTC.

The CDR3 sequence: CASSQDARDSGNSNQPQHF. CDR3 bases: TGCGCCAGCAGCCAAGATGCCCGGGACAGCGGAAATAGCAATCAGCCCCAGCATTTT. This chain uses TRBV4-3 with TRBJ1-5; 7 bases map to TRBD1. After removal of 0 bases from V and 0 bases from J, the junction contained 11 bases not matched to a gene. Germline CDR1 is LGHNA and CDR2 is YSLEER. The CDR3 covers 19 residues.

This clonotype appeared once. This chain joins TRBV5-1 and TRBJ1-1, with no clear D. Trimming cost V 2 bases and J 4 bases, with 15 bases left between them. In germline, CDR1 is SGHRS, CDR2 YFSETQ. CDR3 size: 15 residues. CDR3 DNA: TGCGCCAGCAGCTTAAGTCGGGCTTTAAGCACTGAAGCTTTCTTT. Amino acids: CASSLSRALSTEAFF. Full variable domain (rest looked up from reference TRBV5-1 and TRBJ1-1): KAGVTQTPRYLIKTRGQQVTLSCSPISGHRSVSWYQQTPGQGLQFLFEYFSETQRNKGNFPGRFSGRQFSNSRSEMNVSTLELGDSALYLCASSLSRALSTEAFFGQGTRLTVV.

This chain links TRBV6-2 or TRBV6-3 with TRBJ2-5; 7 bases match TRBD1. The CDR3 length is 15 residues. CDR1 is MNHEY, CDR2 SVGEGT, per germline. After removal of 0 bases from V and 4 bases from J, the junction contained 5 bases not matched to a gene. The CDR3 DNA sequence: TGTGCCAGCAGTTACTCGACAGGGTTGGGAGAGACCCAGTACTTC. The encoded protein is CASSYSTGLGETQYF.

This clonotype was observed a few times. V and J are TRBV7-9 and TRBJ1-2; D perhaps matches TRBD1 (5 bases). Germline CDR1 is SEHNR and CDR2 is FQNEAQ (reference sequence). This CDR3 is built from 16 residues. V lost 4 bases, J lost 6 bases, and 21 bases lay in between. The CDR3 protein is CASSSRTGWGVDGYTF. CDR3 DNA sequence: TGTGCCAGCAGCTCCCGTACCGGGTGGGGGGTCGATGGCTACACCTTC.

The rearrangement uses TRBV11-2 and TRBJ1-1; D is uncertain. The germline V and J ends were trimmed by 2 bases and 5 bases, with 21 bases remaining between them. Germline-derived CDR1 and CDR2 are SGHAT and FQNNGV. CDR3 length: 17 amino acids. Here the CDR3 reads CASSLFRRPPVGTEAFF. For the CDR3, the DNA is TGTGCCAGCAGCTTATTCCGACGTCCACCCGTGGGGACTGAAGCTTTCTTT.

This clonotype was seen repeatedly, ten times or more. V is TRBV14 and J is TRBJ2-5; a possible D gene is TRBD1 (6 bases). CDR1 is SGHDN, CDR2 FVKESK, per germline. This CDR3 is 13 amino acids long. V was cut by 5 bases and J by 3 bases, with 10 bases left in between. Here the CDR3 reads CASSRDIEETQYF. The CDR3 nucleotides read TGTGCCAGCAGCAGGGACATTGAAGAGACCCAGTACTTC.

This chain joins TRBV11-2 and TRBJ2-7; maybe TRBD2 (5 bases). CDR3 length: 12 residues. The germline V gene has CDR1 SGHAT and CDR2 FQNNGV. Trimming pared 7 bases from V and 3 bases from J, leaving 10 bases between. CDR3 sequence reads: CASTGENYEQYF. The DNA of the CDR3 is TGTGCCAGCACCGGGGAGAACTACGAGCAGTACTTC.